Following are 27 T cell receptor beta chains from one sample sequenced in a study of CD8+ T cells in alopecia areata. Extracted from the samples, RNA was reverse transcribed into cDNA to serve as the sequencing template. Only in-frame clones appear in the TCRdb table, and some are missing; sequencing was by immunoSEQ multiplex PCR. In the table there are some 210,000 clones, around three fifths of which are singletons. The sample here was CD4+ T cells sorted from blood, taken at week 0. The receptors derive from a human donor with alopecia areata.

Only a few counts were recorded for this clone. The CDR3 DNA reads as TGCGCCAGCGGATTACTAGTGATGGGCACAGATACGCAGTATTTT. Its translation is CASGLLVMGTDTQYF. The genes are TRBV4-1 and TRBJ2-3, with D possibly being TRBD2 (5 bases). In germline, CDR1 is MGHRA, CDR2 YSYEKL. V gave up 8 bases and J gave up 1 base, with 16 bases separating them. CDR3 length: 15 amino acids.

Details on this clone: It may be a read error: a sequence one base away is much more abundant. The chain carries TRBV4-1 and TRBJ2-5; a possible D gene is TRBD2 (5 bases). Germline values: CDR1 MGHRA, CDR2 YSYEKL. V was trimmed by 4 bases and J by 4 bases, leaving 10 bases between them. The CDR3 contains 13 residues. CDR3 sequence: CASSRAGVETQYF. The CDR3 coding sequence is TGCGCCAGCAGCCGGGCCGGGGTAGAGACCCAGTACTTC.

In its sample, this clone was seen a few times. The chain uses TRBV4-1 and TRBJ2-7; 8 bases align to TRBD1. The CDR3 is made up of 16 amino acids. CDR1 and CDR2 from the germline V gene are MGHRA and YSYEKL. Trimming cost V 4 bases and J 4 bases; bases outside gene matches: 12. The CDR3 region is CASSRRAQGAWYEQYF. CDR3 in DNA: TGCGCCAGCAGCCGAAGGGCCCAGGGGGCATGGTACGAGCAGTACTTC.

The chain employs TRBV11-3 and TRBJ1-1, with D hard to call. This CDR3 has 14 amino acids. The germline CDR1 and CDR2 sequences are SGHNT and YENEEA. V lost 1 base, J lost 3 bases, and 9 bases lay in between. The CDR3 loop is CASSLASGDTEAFF. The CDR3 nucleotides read TGTGCCAGCAGCTTAGCTTCCGGGGACACTGAAGCTTTCTTT.

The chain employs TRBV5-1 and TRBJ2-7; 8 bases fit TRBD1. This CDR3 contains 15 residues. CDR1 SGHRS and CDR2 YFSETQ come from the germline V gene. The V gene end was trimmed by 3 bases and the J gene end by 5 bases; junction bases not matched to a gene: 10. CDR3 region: CASSSRPGQEDEQYF. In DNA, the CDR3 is TGCGCCAGCAGCTCAAGACCGGGACAGGAAGACGAGCAGTACTTC.

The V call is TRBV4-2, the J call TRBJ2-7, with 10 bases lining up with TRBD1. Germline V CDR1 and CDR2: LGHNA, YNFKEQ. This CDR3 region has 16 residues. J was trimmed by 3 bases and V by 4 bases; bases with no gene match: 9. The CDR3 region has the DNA TGTGCCAGCAGCCTCCAGCCCGGACAGGGGGTCTACGAGCAGTACTTC. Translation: CASSLQPGQGVYEQYF.

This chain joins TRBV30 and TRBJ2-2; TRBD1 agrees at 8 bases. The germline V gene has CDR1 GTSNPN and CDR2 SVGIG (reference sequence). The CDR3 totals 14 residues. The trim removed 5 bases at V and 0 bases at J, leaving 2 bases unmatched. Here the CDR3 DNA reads TGTGCCTGGCAGGGGGCGGCGAACACCGGGGAGCTGTTTTTT. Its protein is CAWQGAANTGELFF.

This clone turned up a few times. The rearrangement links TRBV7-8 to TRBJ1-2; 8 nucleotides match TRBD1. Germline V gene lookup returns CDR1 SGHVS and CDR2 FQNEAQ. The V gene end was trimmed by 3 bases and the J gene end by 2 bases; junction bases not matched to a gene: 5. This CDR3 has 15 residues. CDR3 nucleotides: TGTGCCAGCAGCTTGGGACAGGATTGGAACTATGGCTACACCTTC. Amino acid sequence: CASSLGQDWNYGYTF. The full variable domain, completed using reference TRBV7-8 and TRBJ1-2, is GAGVSQSPRYKVAKRGQDVALRCDPISGHVSLFWYQQALGQGPEFLTYFQNEAQLDKSGLPSDRFFAERPEGSVSTLKIQRTQQEDSAVYLCASSLGQDWNYGYTFGSGTRLTVV.

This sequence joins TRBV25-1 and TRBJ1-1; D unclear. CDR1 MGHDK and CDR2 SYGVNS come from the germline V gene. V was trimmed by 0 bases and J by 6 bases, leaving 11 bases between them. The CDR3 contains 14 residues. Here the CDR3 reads CASSEYSGIPEAFF. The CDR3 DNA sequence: TGTGCCAGCAGTGAATATTCGGGGATACCTGAAGCTTTCTTT.

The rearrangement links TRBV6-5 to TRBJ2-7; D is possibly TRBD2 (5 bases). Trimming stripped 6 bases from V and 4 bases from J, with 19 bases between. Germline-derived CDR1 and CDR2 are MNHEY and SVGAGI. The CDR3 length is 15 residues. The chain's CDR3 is CASSESTSRRYEQYF. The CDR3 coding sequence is TGTGCCAGCAGCGAATCGACCTCCCGGAGGTACGAGCAGTACTTC.

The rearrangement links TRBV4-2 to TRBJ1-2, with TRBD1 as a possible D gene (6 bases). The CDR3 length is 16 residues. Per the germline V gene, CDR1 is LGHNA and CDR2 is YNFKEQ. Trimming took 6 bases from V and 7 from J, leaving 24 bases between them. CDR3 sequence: CASRSGTLSMVGGYTF. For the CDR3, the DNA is TGTGCCAGCAGATCCGGGACATTATCTATGGTGGGTGGCTACACCTTC.

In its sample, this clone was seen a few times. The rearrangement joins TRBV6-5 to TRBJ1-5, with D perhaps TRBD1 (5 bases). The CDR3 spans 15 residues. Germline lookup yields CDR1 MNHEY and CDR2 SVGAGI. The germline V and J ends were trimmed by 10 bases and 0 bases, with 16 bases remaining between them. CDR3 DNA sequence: TGTGCCACCAGGATAGGGGTCGGTAGCAATCAGCCCCAGCATTTT. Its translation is CATRIGVGSNQPQHF.

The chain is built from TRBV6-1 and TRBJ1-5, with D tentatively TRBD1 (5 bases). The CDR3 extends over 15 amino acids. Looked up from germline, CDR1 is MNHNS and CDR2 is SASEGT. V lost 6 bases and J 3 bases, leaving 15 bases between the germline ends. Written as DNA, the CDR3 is TGTGCCAGCAGGGGTGACAGAACCTCCAATCAGCCCCAGCATTTT. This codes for CASRGDRTSNQPQHF.

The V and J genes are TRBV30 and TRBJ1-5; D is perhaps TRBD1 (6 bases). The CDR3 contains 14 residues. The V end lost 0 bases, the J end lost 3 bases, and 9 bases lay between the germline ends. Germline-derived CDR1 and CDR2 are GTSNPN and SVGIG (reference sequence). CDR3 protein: CAWSVGGANQPQHF. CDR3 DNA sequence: TGTGCCTGGAGTGTAGGGGGTGCCAATCAGCCCCAGCATTTT. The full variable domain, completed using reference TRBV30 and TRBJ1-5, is SQTIHQWPATLVQPVGSPLSLECTVEGTSNPNLYWYRQAAGRGLQLLFYSVGIGQISSEVPQNLSASRPQDRQFILSSKKLLLSDSGFYLCAWSVGGANQPQHFGDGTRLSIL.

The CDR3 reads CASTDKSGGAKNIQYF. CDR3 DNA sequence: TGTGCCAGCACCGATAAGAGTGGAGGGGCCAAAAACATTCAGTACTTC. This rearrangement joins TRBV27 to TRBJ2-4, with D possibly matching TRBD2 (6 bases). The ends were cut back, 7 bases at V and 1 base at J, with 17 bases in the middle. The germline V gene has CDR1 MNHEY and CDR2 SMNVEV (reference sequence). This CDR3 has 16 residues.

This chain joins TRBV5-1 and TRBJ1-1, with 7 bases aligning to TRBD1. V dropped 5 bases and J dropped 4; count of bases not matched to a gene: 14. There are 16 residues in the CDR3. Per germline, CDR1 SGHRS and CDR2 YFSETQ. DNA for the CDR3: TGCGCCAGCAGTTCCGTCGGAGGGGGCGCGGGCACTGAAGCTTTCTTT. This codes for CASSSVGGGAGTEAFF. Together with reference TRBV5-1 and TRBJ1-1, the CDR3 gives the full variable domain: KAGVTQTPRYLIKTRGQQVTLSCSPISGHRSVSWYQQTPGQGLQFLFEYFSETQRNKGNFPGRFSGRQFSNSRSEMNVSTLELGDSALYLCASSSVGGGAGTEAFFGQGTRLTVV.

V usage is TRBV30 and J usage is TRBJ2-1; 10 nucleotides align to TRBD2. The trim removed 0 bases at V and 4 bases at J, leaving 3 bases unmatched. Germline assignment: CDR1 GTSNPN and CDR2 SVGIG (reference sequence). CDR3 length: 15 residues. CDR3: CAWSVGTSVYNEQFF. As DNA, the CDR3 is TGTGCCTGGAGTGTTGGGACTAGCGTATACAATGAGCAGTTCTTC. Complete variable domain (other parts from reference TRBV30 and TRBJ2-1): SQTIHQWPATLVQPVGSPLSLECTVEGTSNPNLYWYRQAAGRGLQLLFYSVGIGQISSEVPQNLSASRPQDRQFILSSKKLLLSDSGFYLCAWSVGTSVYNEQFFGPGTRLTVL.

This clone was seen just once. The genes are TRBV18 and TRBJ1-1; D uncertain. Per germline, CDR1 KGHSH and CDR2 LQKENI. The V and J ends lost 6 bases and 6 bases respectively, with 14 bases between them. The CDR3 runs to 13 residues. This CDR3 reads CASSLDAGAEAFF. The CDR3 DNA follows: TGTGCCAGCTCCTTAGATGCGGGCGCTGAAGCTTTCTTT.

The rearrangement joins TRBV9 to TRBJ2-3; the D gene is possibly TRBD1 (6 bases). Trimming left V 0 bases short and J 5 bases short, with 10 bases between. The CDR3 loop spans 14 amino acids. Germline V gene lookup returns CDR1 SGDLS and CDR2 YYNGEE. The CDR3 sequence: CASSVDFRGDTQYF. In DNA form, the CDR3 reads TGTGCCAGCAGCGTAGACTTCAGGGGAGATACGCAGTATTTT. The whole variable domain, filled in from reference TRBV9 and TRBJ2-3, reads DSGVTQTPKHLITATGQRVTLRCSPRSGDLSVYWYQQSLDQGLQFLIQYYNGEERAKGNILERFSAQQFPDLHSELNLSSLELGDSALYFCASSVDFRGDTQYFGPGTRLTVL.

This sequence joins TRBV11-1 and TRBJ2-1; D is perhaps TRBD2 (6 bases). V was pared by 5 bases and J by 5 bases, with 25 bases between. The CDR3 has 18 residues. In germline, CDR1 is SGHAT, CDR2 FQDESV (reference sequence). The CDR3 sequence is CASSPKRVYLKGHNEQFF. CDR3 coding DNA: TGTGCCAGCAGCCCGAAGCGGGTATACCTAAAGGGGCACAATGAGCAGTTCTTC. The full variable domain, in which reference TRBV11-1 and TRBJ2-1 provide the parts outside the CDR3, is EAEVAQSPRYKITEKSQAVAFWCDPISGHATLYWYRQILGQGPELLVQFQDESVVDDSQLPKDRFSAERLKGVDSTLKIQPAELGDSAMYLCASSPKRVYLKGHNEQFFGPGTRLTVL.

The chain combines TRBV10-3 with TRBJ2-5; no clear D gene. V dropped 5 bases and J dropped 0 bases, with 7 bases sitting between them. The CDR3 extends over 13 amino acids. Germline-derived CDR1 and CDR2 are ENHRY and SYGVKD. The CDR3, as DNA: TGTGCCATCAGTCAGACGTACCAAGAGACCCAGTACTTC. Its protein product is CAISQTYQETQYF.

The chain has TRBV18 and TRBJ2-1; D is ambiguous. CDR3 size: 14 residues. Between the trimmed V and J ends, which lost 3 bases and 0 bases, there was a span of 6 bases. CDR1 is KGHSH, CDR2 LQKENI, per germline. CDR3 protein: CASSPSSSYNEQFF. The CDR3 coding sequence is TGTGCCAGCTCACCTTCAAGCTCCTACAATGAGCAGTTCTTC.

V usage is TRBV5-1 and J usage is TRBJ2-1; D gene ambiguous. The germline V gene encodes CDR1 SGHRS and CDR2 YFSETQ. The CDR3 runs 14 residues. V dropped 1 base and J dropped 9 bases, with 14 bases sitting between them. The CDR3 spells CASSLPPSLGEQFF. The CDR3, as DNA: TGCGCCAGCAGCTTGCCCCCGTCGTTGGGTGAGCAGTTCTTC.

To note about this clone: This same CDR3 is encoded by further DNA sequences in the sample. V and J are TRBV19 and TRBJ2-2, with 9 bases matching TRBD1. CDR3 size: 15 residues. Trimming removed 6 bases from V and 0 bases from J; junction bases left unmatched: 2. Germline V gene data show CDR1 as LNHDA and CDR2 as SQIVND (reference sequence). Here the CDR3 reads CASRGQGTNTGELFF. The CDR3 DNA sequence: TGTGCCAGTAGGGGACAGGGAACGAACACCGGGGAGCTGTTTTTT.

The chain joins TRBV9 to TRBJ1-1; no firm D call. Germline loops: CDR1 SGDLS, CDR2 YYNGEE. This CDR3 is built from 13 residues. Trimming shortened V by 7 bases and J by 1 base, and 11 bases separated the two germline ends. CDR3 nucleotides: TGTGCCAGCGGTCGGACGGAGAACACTGAAGCTTTCTTT. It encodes CASGRTENTEAFF. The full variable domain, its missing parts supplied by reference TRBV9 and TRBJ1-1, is DSGVTQTPKHLITATGQRVTLRCSPRSGDLSVYWYQQSLDQGLQFLIQYYNGEERAKGNILERFSAQQFPDLHSELNLSSLELGDSALYFCASGRTENTEAFFGQGTRLTVV.

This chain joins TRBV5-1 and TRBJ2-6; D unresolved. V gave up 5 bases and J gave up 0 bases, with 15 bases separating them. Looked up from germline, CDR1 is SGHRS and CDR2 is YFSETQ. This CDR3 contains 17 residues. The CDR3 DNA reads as TGCGCCAGCAGATCCCCCTATCGAACCTCTGGGGCCAACGTCCTGACTTTC. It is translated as CASRSPYRTSGANVLTF.

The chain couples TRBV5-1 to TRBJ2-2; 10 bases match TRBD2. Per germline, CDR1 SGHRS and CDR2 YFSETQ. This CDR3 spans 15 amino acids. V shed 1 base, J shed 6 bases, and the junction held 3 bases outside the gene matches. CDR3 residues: CASSLTSGAAGELFF. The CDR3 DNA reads TGCGCCAGCAGCTTGACTAGCGGGGCCGCCGGGGAGCTGTTTTTT.